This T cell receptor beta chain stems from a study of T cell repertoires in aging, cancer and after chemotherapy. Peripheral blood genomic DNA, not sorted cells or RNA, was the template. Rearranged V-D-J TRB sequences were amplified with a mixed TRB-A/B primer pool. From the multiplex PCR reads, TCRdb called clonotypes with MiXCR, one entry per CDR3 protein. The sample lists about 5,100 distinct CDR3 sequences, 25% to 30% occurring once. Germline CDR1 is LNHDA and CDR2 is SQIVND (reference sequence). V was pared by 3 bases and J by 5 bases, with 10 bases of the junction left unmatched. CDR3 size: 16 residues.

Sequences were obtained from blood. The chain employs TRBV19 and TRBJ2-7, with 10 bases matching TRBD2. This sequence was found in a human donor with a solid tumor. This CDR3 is CASSIKPSGSSHEQYF. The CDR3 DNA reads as TGTGCCAGTAGTATCAAGCCTAGCGGGAGTAGCCACGAGCAGTACTTC.